The 6 T cell receptor beta chains below all came from one sample that was sequenced in a study of CD8 T cells in ankylosing spondylitis. Study-wide findings and caveats: What appeared characteristic of ankylosing spondylitis blood was a TCR beta motif of under 10 highly homologous variants.

The antigens of these receptors remain unknown. TCRdb used MiXCR to reprocess the 5' RACE reads, holding one entry per CDR3 protein. The data contain about 130,000 distinct CDR3 sequences, over 15% of them singletons. Input material: blood, either unsorted or a sorted T cell fraction (not recorded which). The receptors derive from a male donor with ankylosing spondylitis.

The chain carries TRBV5-1 and TRBJ1-1, with a tentative D call TRBD1 (6 bases). Trimming stripped 4 bases from V and 5 bases from J, with 12 bases between. From germline, CDR1 is SGHRS and CDR2 YFSETQ. This CDR3 region has 13 residues. Here the CDR3 DNA reads TGCGCCAGCAGCGTTAACAGGGATACTGAAGCTTTCTTT. Its translation is CASSVNRDTEAFF.

The V and J genes are TRBV7-8 and TRBJ2-7, with D tentatively TRBD1 or TRBD2 (6 bases each). Germline values: CDR1 SGHVS, CDR2 FQNEAQ. There are 15 residues in the CDR3. Trimming removed 3 bases at V and 3 bases at J, with 15 bases between. The CDR3 sequence is CASSFRGTPRYEQYF. The CDR3, as DNA: TGTGCCAGCAGCTTCCGCGGGACACCTCGCTACGAGCAGTACTTC. Full variable domain (rest looked up from reference TRBV7-8 and TRBJ2-7): GAGVSQSPRYKVAKRGQDVALRCDPISGHVSLFWYQQALGQGPEFLTYFQNEAQLDKSGLPSDRFFAERPEGSVSTLKIQRTQQEDSAVYLCASSFRGTPRYEQYFGPGTRLTVT.

In its sample, this clonotype was seen many times. The chain is built from TRBV12-3 or TRBV12-4 and TRBJ2-1; the D is unclear. CDR3 length: 10 residues. Trimming took off 6 bases at V and 7 bases at J, with 4 bases between the two ends. The CDR3 is CASSLNEQFF. The CDR3 nucleotides read TGTGCCAGCAGCTTAAATGAGCAGTTCTTC.

The chain has TRBV4-2 and TRBJ2-7; D is perhaps TRBD1 or TRBD2 (5 bases each). V was trimmed by 0 bases and J by 2 bases, leaving 17 bases between them. CDR1 is LGHNA, CDR2 YNFKEQ, per germline. CDR3 length equals 17 residues. The CDR3 sequence is CASSQELEGHVPYEQYF. The CDR3 nucleotides are TGTGCCAGCAGCCAAGAGTTAGAGGGGCACGTTCCCTACGAGCAGTACTTC.

The V call is TRBV29-1, the J call TRBJ2-7, with TRBD1 identical over 10 bases. This CDR3 comprises 15 residues. V shed 1 base and J 3 bases; nucleotides not matched to a gene: 6. The V gene's germline CDR1 is SQVTM and CDR2 ANQGSEA. In DNA form, the CDR3 reads TGCAGCGTTGAAGGAGGGACAGGGGCGATCTACGAGCAGTACTTC. Translated, it gives CSVEGGTGAIYEQYF.

This clonotype was seen many times. The V call is TRBV18, the J call TRBJ2-2, with D perhaps given as TRBD1 or TRBD2 (5 bases each). Germline V gene lookup returns CDR1 KGHSH and CDR2 LQKENI. The CDR3 extends over 17 amino acids. Trimming pared 3 bases from V and 0 bases from J, leaving 14 bases between. CDR3 sequence reads: CASSPWGINANTGELFF. CDR3 bases: TGTGCCAGCTCACCCTGGGGGATTAACGCGAACACCGGGGAGCTGTTTTTT.